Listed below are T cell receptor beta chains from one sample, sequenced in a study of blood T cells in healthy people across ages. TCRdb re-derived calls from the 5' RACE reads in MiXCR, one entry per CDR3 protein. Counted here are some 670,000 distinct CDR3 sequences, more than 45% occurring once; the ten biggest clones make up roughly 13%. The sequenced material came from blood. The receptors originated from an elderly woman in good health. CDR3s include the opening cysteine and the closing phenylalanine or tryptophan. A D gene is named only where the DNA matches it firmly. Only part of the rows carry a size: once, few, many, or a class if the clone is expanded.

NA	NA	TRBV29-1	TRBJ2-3	CSVVGVGYTDTQYF	TGCAGCGTCGTGGGCGTTGGGTACACAGATACGCAGTATTTT
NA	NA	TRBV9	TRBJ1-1	CASSGTGWRTEAFF	TGTGCCAGCAGCGGTACGGGGTGGAGAACTGAAGCTTTCTTT
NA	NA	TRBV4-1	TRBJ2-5	CASSQGQEQETQYF	TGCGCCAGCAGCCAAGGACAGGAACAAGAGACCCAGTACTTC
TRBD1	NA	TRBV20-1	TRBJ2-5	CSASPDRVQETQYF	TGCAGTGCTAGCCCCGACAGGGTACAAGAGACCCAGTACTTC
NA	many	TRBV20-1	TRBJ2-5	CSAVEGGETQYF	TGCAGTGCTGTGGAGGGGGGTGAGACCCAGTACTTC
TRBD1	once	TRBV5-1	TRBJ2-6	CASNRGDSKDSGANVLTF	TGCGCCAGCAATCGTGGGGACAGTAAAGACTCTGGGGCCAACGTCCTGACTTTC
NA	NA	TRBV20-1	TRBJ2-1	CSARDLSASYNEQFF	TGCAGTGCTAGAGATCTGAGCGCCTCCTACAATGAGCAGTTCTTC
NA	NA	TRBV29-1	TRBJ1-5	CSVRTRWDQPQHF	TGCAGCGTTAGGACCCGCTGGGATCAGCCCCAGCATTTT
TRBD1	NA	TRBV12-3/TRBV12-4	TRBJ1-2	CASSPHDRVYGYTF	TGTGCCAGCAGCCCGCATGACAGGGTTTATGGCTACACCTTC
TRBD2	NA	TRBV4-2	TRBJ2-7	CASSQEGTSGSSYEQYF	TGTGCCAGCAGCCAAGAAGGCACTAGCGGAAGCTCCTACGAGCAGTACTTC
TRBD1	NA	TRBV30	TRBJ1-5	CACIGTVGQPQHF	TGTGCCTGCATAGGGACAGTTGGACAGCCCCAGCATTTT
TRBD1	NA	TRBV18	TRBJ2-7	CASSPEDRENYEQYF	TGTGCCAGCTCACCTGAAGACAGGGAAAACTACGAGCAGTACTTC
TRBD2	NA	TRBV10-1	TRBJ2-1	CASSETSGSDETQFF	TGCGCCAGCAGTGAAACTAGCGGGAGTGATGAGACCCAGTTCTTC
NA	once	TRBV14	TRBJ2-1	CASSQGSQRNEQFF	TGTGCCAGCAGCCAAGGATCACAGCGTAATGAGCAGTTCTTC
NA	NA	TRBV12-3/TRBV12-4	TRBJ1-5	CASSPPPRGQPQHF	TGTGCCAGCAGCCCACCCCCTCGCGGGCAGCCCCAGCATTTT
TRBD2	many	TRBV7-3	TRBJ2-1	CASSYVAGSYNEQFF	TGTGCCAGCAGCTATGTAGCGGGCTCCTACAATGAGCAGTTCTTC
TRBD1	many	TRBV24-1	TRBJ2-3	CATSLDRGSSTDTQYF	TGTGCCACCAGCCTGGACAGGGGGTCTAGCACAGATACGCAGTATTTT
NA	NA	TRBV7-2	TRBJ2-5	CASSLERAPQETQYF	TGTGCCAGCAGCTTAGAGCGGGCCCCCCAAGAGACCCAGTACTTC
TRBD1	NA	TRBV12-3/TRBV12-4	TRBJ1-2	CATQRQGKGGYTF	TGTGCCACCCAGAGACAGGGTAAAGGGGGCTACACCTTC
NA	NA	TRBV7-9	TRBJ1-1	CASSLVQQANTEAFF	TGTGCCAGCAGCTTAGTCCAACAGGCGAACACTGAAGCTTTCTTT
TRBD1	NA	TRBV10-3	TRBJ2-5	CAISGAQGVETQYF	TGTGCCATCAGTGGGGCACAGGGGGTCGAGACCCAGTACTTC
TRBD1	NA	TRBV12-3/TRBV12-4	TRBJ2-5	CATNRDSLQETQYF	TGTGCTACTAACCGGGACAGCTTACAAGAGACCCAGTACTTC
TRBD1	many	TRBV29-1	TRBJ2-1	CSVETGTGSYNEQFF	TGCAGCGTCGAGACCGGGACAGGGTCCTACAATGAGCAGTTCTTC
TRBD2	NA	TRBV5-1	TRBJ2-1	CASTLSGGINEQFF	TGCGCCAGCACCTTGAGCGGGGGTATCAATGAGCAGTTCTTC
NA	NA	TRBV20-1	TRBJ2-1	CSASSWALGSYNEQFF	TGCAGTGCTAGTTCCTGGGCCCTAGGCTCCTACAATGAGCAGTTCTTC
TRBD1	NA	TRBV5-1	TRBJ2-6	CASSYRPRDRESSGANVLTF	TGCGCCAGCAGCTATCGACCTCGGGACAGGGAAAGCTCTGGGGCCAACGTCCTGACTTTC
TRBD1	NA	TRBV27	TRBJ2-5	CASSLTGGQPPETQYF	TGTGCCAGCAGTTTAACAGGGGGTCAACCCCCAGAGACCCAGTACTTC
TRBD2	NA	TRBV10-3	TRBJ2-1	CAISGQGLPYNEQFF	TGTGCCATCAGTGGCCAGGGACTACCCTACAATGAGCAGTTCTTC
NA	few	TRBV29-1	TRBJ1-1	CSVEDLWGGFNTEAFF	TGCAGCGTTGAAGATCTGTGGGGCGGTTTTAACACTGAAGCTTTCTTT
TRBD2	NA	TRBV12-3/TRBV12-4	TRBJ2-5	CASTSPGLAGINEQYF	TGTGCCAGCACCTCCCCGGGACTAGCGGGAATCAATGAGCAGTACTTC
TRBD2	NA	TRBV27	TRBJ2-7	CASSTSASYEQYF	TGTGCCAGCTCAACTAGCGCTTCCTACGAGCAGTACTTC
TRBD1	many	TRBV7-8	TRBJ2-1	CASSLRVGGLPYNEQFF	TGTGCCAGCAGCTTAAGGGTAGGGGGCCTACCCTACAATGAGCAGTTCTTC
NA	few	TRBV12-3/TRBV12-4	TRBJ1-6	CASSLEGPLHF	TGTGCCAGCAGTTTAGAGGGGCCCCTCCACTTT
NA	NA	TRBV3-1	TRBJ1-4	CASSSSGGTNEKLFF	TGTGCCAGCAGCTCCTCGGGGGGAACTAATGAAAAACTGTTTTTT
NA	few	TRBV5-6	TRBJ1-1	CASSLDLDFLLAEAFF	TGTGCCAGCAGCTTGGATTTGGACTTCTTACTGGCTGAAGCTTTCTTT
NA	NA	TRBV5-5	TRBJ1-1	CASSLEGSNMNTEAFF	TGTGCCAGCAGCTTGGAGGGGTCCAATATGAACACTGAAGCTTTCTTT
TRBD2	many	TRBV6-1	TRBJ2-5	CASSGTGLALYQETQYF	TGTGCCAGCAGTGGGACTGGACTAGCGCTTTACCAAGAGACCCAGTACTTC
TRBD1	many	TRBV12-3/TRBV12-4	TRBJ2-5	CASRDRGKETQYF	TGTGCCAGCAGGGACAGGGGGAAGGAGACCCAGTACTTC
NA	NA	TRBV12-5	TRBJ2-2	CASGGAWELFF	TGTGCCAGCGGTGGAGCGTGGGAGCTGTTTTTT
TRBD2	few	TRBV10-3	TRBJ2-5	CAISGGGTSGDYQETQYF	TGTGCCATCAGTGGGGGGGGGACTAGCGGAGATTACCAAGAGACCCAGTACTTC
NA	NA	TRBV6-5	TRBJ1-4	CASSYRGAQNEKLFF	TGTGCCAGCAGTTATCGGGGGGCGCAAAATGAAAAACTGTTTTTT
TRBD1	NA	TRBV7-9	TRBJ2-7	CASSSELTGGSQGEQYF	TGTGCCAGCAGCTCAGAATTGACAGGGGGCTCCCAGGGTGAGCAGTACTTC
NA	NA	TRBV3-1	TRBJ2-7	CASSRLWDEQYF	TGTGCCAGCAGCCGCCTTTGGGATGAGCAGTACTTC
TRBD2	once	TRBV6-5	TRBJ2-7	CASKRGGLAPYEQYF	TGTGCCAGCAAGCGTGGGGGACTAGCACCCTACGAGCAGTACTTC
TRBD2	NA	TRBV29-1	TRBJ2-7	CSVVGSGRDDEQYF	TGCAGCGTTGTAGGGAGCGGGAGGGACGACGAGCAGTACTTC
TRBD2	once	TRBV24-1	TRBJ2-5	CATGAGPQGTQYF	TGTGCCACCGGAGCGGGGCCCCAGGGGACCCAGTACTTC
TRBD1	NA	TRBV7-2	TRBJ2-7	CASSCGQGSYEQYF	TGTGCCAGCAGCTGCGGACAGGGATCCTACGAGCAGTACTTC
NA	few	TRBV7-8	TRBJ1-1	CASSLKRNTEAFF	TGTGCCAGCAGCTTGAAGAGGAACACTGAAGCTTTCTTT
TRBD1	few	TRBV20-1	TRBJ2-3	CSALPGTAQDTQYF	TGCAGTGCTCTACCCGGGACAGCCCAAGATACGCAGTATTTT
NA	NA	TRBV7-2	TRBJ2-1	CASSLGTRGQFF	TGTGCCAGCAGCTTAGGAACCCGGGGGCAGTTCTTC
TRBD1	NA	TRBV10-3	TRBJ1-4	CAISDRGSNEKLFF	TGTGCCATCAGCGACAGGGGCAGTAATGAAAAACTGTTTTTT
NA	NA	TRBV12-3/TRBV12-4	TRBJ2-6	CASSFHPTGANVLTF	TGTGCCAGCAGTTTCCACCCTACTGGGGCCAACGTCCTGACTTTC
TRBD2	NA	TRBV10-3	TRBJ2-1	CAISEPGTSPFNEQFF	TGTGCCATCAGTGAGCCGGGGACTAGTCCATTCAATGAGCAGTTCTTC
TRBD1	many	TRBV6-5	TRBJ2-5	CASSETGAGETQYF	TGTGCCAGCAGCGAGACAGGGGCGGGAGAGACCCAGTACTTC
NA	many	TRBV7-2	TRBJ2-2	CASSLGEWNTGELFF	TGTGCCAGCAGCTTGGGGGAATGGAACACCGGGGAGCTGTTTTTT
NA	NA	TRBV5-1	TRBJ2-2	CASSSLYTGELFF	TGCGCCAGCAGCTCTTTATACACCGGGGAGCTGTTTTTT
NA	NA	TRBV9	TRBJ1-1	CASSVAGSNTEAFF	TGTGCCAGCAGCGTGGCCGGATCCAACACTGAAGCTTTCTTT
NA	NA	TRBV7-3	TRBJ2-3	CASSFSFGNTDTQYF	TGTGCCAGCAGCTTTTCTTTCGGGAACACAGATACGCAGTATTTT